This entry describes one T cell receptor beta chain. The entry originates in a study of T cell responses to AZD1222 COVID-19 vaccine. There are 14 residues in the CDR3. V lost 3 bases and J 6 bases, leaving 12 bases between the germline ends. The germline gives CDR1 SNHLY, CDR2 FYNNEI. Some clones are missing from TCRdb's copy, which holds only in-frame ones; the method was immunoSEQ multiplex PCR. The table records about 120,000 clones, roughly 90% of them present only once. Sample: peripheral blood, taken on day 0 of AZD1222 vaccination. The source is an adult in good health. The rearrangement links TRBV2 to TRBJ1-5; D is uncertain. For the CDR3, the DNA is TGTGCCAGCAGTGATGTCGGGCTATTTCAGCCCCAGCATTTT. Its protein is CASSDVGLFQPQHF.